The 27 T cell receptor beta chains reported below all come from one sample, sequenced in a study of blood T cell repertoires in COVID-19. Sequencing was performed with immunoSEQ multiplex PCR; in TCRdb, only in-frame clones are kept and a portion is missing. The sample records about 23,000 clones, about 80% being singletons. Sequencing used peripheral blood. The receptors originated from a man in his 70s with acute or convalescent COVID-19.

V is TRBV6-5 and J is TRBJ1-1, with D possibly TRBD1 on 5 matching bases. V was pared by 6 bases and J by 0 bases, with 11 bases between. The CDR3 is 14 amino acids. The germline V gene encodes CDR1 MNHEY and CDR2 SVGAGI. The CDR3 loop reads CASSPQALNTEAFF. In DNA, the CDR3 is TGTGCCAGCAGCCCACAGGCTTTGAACACTGAAGCTTTCTTT.

This chain connects TRBV7-9 to TRBJ2-5; D is unclear. Germline CDR1 SEHNR, CDR2 FQNEAQ (reference sequence). This CDR3 region has 14 residues. Deletions cut 1 base from V and 2 bases from J, with 8 bases between. As DNA, the CDR3 is TGTGCCAGCAGCTTAGGGGCACCGCAAGAGACCCAGTACTTC. Its translation: CASSLGAPQETQYF.

The chain is built from TRBV18 and TRBJ2-5; D is unresolved. V lost 3 bases and J lost 3, with 8 bases in between. CDR1 and CDR2 (germline): KGHSH, LQKENI. This CDR3 comprises 13 residues. The CDR3 loop reads CASSPGREETQYF. The CDR3 DNA reads as TGTGCCAGCTCACCTGGTAGAGAAGAGACCCAGTACTTC.

The chain has TRBV4-3 and TRBJ2-4; D might be TRBD2 (5 bases). Germline V gene data show CDR1 as LGHNA and CDR2 as YSLEER. V was shortened by 5 bases and J by 2 bases, with 13 bases between the two germline ends. The CDR3 is 15 amino acids. The CDR3 nucleotides are TGCGCCAGCAGCGCGGGCCCGAGGTCCAAAAACATTCAGTACTTC. This sequence encodes CASSAGPRSKNIQYF.

The chain recombines TRBV3-1 (or the pseudogene TRBV3-2) with TRBJ1-1, with D hard to call. V shed 10 bases and J shed 0 bases, with 9 bases lying between them. The CDR3 extends over 12 amino acids. Germline assignment: CDR1 LGHDT and CDR2 YNNKEL (reference sequence). The DNA of the CDR3 is TGTGCCAAATTACACCTGAACACTGAAGCTTTCTTT. It encodes CAKLHLNTEAFF.

The sample holds a few counts of this clone. This chain uses TRBV11-2 with TRBJ1-4; 10 nucleotides agree with TRBD1. The trim removed 3 bases at V and 8 bases at J, leaving 3 bases unmatched. This CDR3 is 14 amino acids long. The V gene's germline CDR1 is SGHAT and CDR2 FQNNGV. CDR3 sequence reads: CASSFGTGDEKLFF. The CDR3 DNA is TGTGCCAGCAGCTTTGGGACAGGGGACGAAAAACTGTTTTTT.

V is TRBV5-8 and J is TRBJ1-5; D is unclear. The germline V gene encodes CDR1 SGHTS and CDR2 YDEGEE. The CDR3 runs 12 residues. Between the trimmed V and J ends, which lost 1 base and 7 bases, there was a span of 6 bases. The CDR3 region is CASSLREQPQHF. The CDR3 DNA follows: TGTGCCAGCAGCTTGCGGGAGCAGCCCCAGCATTTT.

The CDR3 DNA reads as TGTGCCAGTAGTATGAGACAGGCGCTATATGGCTACACCTTC. This codes for CASSMRQALYGYTF. V gene TRBV19 combines with J gene TRBJ1-2, with a possible D match to TRBD1 (6 bases). Germline values: CDR1 LNHDA, CDR2 SQIVND (reference sequence). V lost 3 bases to trimming and J lost 5 bases, with 13 bases between them. The CDR3 consists of 14 residues.

The rearrangement uses TRBV14 and TRBJ1-1; D is ambiguous. CDR1 and CDR2 from the germline V gene are SGHDN and FVKESK. Trimming left V 4 bases short and J 4 bases short, with 13 bases between. This CDR3 is 14 amino acids long. The CDR3 is CASSRDAGITEAFF. The DNA of the CDR3 is TGTGCCAGCAGCCGAGACGCGGGTATCACTGAAGCTTTCTTT.

Note on this clone: The sample holds other DNA sequences that translate to the same CDR3. The chain carries TRBV7-2 and TRBJ2-7, with a possible D match to TRBD1 (5 bases). Per germline, CDR1 SGHTA and CDR2 FQGNSA. The CDR3 contains 13 residues. V was pared by 4 bases and J by 2 bases, with 9 bases between. This chain's CDR3 is CASSSSRAYEQYF. Here the CDR3 DNA reads TGTGCCAGCAGCTCCTCCAGGGCCTACGAGCAGTACTTC. The full variable domain, with the rest looked up from reference TRBV7-2 and TRBJ2-7, is GAGVSQSPSNKVTEKGKDVELRCDPISGHTALYWYRQSLGQGLEFLIYFQGNSAPDKSGLPSDRFSAERTGGSVSTLTIQRTQQEDSAVYLCASSSSRAYEQYFGPGTRLTVT.

The chain combines TRBV19 with TRBJ1-3; D unresolved. Germline V gene lookup returns CDR1 LNHDA and CDR2 SQIVND (reference sequence). The CDR3 has 16 amino acids. Trimming stripped 7 bases from V and 6 bases from J, with 22 bases between. The CDR3 is CASTYRREHRANTIYF. Written as DNA, the CDR3 is TGTGCCAGTACCTATCGCCGGGAACACCGGGCAAACACCATATATTTT.

The rearrangement uses TRBV4-3 and TRBJ2-7, with a tentative D call TRBD2 (6 bases). V lost 0 bases and J 7 bases, leaving 10 bases between the germline ends. CDR1 and CDR2 (germline): LGHNA, YSLEER. This CDR3 comprises 13 residues. The CDR3 protein is CASSQDLGREQYF. In DNA, the CDR3 is TGCGCCAGCAGCCAAGATCTGGGGAGGGAGCAGTACTTC.

The chain links TRBV6-2 or TRBV6-3 to TRBJ2-3; D may be TRBD1 (5 bases). Germline V lookup: CDR1 MNHEY, CDR2 SVGEGT. Deletions cut 2 bases from V and 0 bases from J, with 15 bases between. This CDR3 has 17 residues. CDR3 coding DNA: TGTGCCAGCAGTTACCTGACAGACCTTACTAGCACAGATACGCAGTATTTT. This sequence encodes CASSYLTDLTSTDTQYF.

J is TRBJ2-7 and V is TRBV19; 8 bases are a match to TRBD1. Germline V gene data show CDR1 as LNHDA and CDR2 as SQIVND (reference sequence). V was pared by 5 bases and J by 3 bases, with 6 bases of the junction left unmatched. The CDR3 spans 14 residues. Written as DNA, the CDR3 is TGTGCCAGTAGTGCCGGGACAGGACGCTACGAGCAGTACTTC. Encoded protein: CASSAGTGRYEQYF.

This rearrangement joins TRBV30 to TRBJ1-1, with D possibly TRBD1 on 5 matching bases. The CDR3 contains 14 residues. V lost 2 bases to trimming and J lost 8 bases, with 18 bases between them. Germline CDR1 reads GTSNPN; CDR2 reads SVGIG (reference sequence). As DNA, the CDR3 is TGTGCCTGGAGTTCACCGACAGTGAGGTCGGAAGCTTTCTTT. Amino acids: CAWSSPTVRSEAFF.

This chain joins TRBV12-5 and TRBJ2-2; no clear D. The germline V and J ends were trimmed by 7 bases and 4 bases, with 13 bases remaining between them. The CDR3 loop spans 14 amino acids. The germline V gene has CDR1 LGHNT and CDR2 FRNRAP. CDR3 in amino acids: CASATGDGTGELFF. CDR3 sequence (DNA): TGTGCTAGTGCCACCGGAGACGGCACCGGGGAGCTGTTTTTT. Using reference TRBV12-5 and TRBJ2-2 for the parts outside the CDR3, the full variable domain is DARVTQTPRHKVTEMGQEVTMRCQPILGHNTVFWYRQTMMQGLELLAYFRNRAPLDDSGMPKDRFSAEMPDATLATLKIQPSEPRDSAVYFCASATGDGTGELFFGEGSRLTVL.

In DNA form, the CDR3 reads TGTGCCAGCTCAGAAACCAGGGGAGGGACTGAAGCTTTCTTT. It encodes CASSETRGGTEAFF. This chain uses TRBV18 with TRBJ1-1; perhaps TRBD1 as D (6 bases). There are 14 residues in the CDR3. Trimming shortened V by 5 bases and J by 5 bases, and 15 bases separated the two germline ends. The V gene's germline CDR1 is KGHSH and CDR2 LQKENI.

CDR3 sequence: CASTGVGPSDTQYF. CDR3 DNA sequence: TGTGCCAGCACTGGGGTGGGGCCCTCAGATACGCAGTATTTT. The V and J genes are TRBV2 and TRBJ2-3, with D possibly being TRBD1 (5 bases). This CDR3 has 14 amino acids. Germline values: CDR1 SNHLY, CDR2 FYNNEI. The germline V and J ends were trimmed by 7 bases and 4 bases, with 15 bases remaining between them.

This clone was observed once. The chain has TRBV20-1 and TRBJ1-2; D ambiguous. Germline CDR1 is DFQATT and CDR2 is SNEGSKA (reference sequence). V lost 3 bases to trimming and J lost 8 bases, with 13 bases between them. This CDR3 has 12 amino acids. The chain's CDR3 is CSASRQAGGYTF. The CDR3 DNA sequence: TGCAGTGCTAGTCGGCAGGCGGGGGGCTACACCTTC.

The chain recombines TRBV5-1 with TRBJ1-2, with D perhaps matching TRBD1 (5 bases). CDR1 is SGHRS and CDR2 is YFSETQ in the germline V gene. The CDR3 sequence is 13 residues long. Trimming removed 4 bases at V and 3 bases at J, with 10 bases between. Here the CDR3 DNA reads TGCGCCAGCAGCCCCGGGGGGGACTATGGCTACACCTTC. Translation gives CASSPGGDYGYTF.

Written as DNA, the CDR3 is TGTGCCAGCTCACCACGGGGGACAGGGGGGAGCAATGAGCAGTTCTTC. Its translation: CASSPRGTGGSNEQFF. The chain uses TRBV18 and TRBJ2-1; the match to TRBD1 covers 11 bases. The CDR3 contains 16 residues. The germline gives CDR1 KGHSH, CDR2 LQKENI. Trimming at V came to 1 base and at J to 6 bases, leaving 5 bases not matched to a gene.

The chain combines TRBV7-3 with TRBJ2-2; tentatively, D is TRBD2 (6 bases). The CDR3 is made up of 14 amino acids. Germline V lookup: CDR1 SGHTA, CDR2 FQGTGA. Trimming cost V 6 bases and J 1 base, with 9 bases left between them. The CDR3 region has the DNA TGTGCCAGCAGGTTAGCGGTGAACACCGGGGAGCTGTTTTTT. Its translation is CASRLAVNTGELFF.

The genes are TRBV9 and TRBJ1-1; possibly TRBD1 for D (5 bases). The CDR3 consists of 14 residues. The V end was cut by 4 bases, the J end by 1 base, with 11 bases between. CDR1 is SGDLS and CDR2 is YYNGEE in the germline V gene. The CDR3 DNA sequence: TGTGCCAGCAGCCCGAATCAGGGGAACACTGAAGCTTTCTTT. As protein: CASSPNQGNTEAFF.

This clone has just one count. The chain is built from TRBV20-1 and TRBJ2-1; 8 nucleotides match TRBD2. The CDR3 totals 14 residues. V lost 3 bases to trimming and J lost 5 bases; unmatched junction nucleotides: 6. Germline CDR1 reads DFQATT; CDR2 reads SNEGSKA (reference sequence). CDR3 nucleotide sequence: TGCAGTGCTAGTAAACTAGCGGTAGACAATGAGCAGTTCTTC. Translating it yields CSASKLAVDNEQFF.

The chain carries TRBV19 and TRBJ1-5; D remains unclear. The germline V gene has CDR1 LNHDA and CDR2 SQIVND (reference sequence). The CDR3 contains 15 residues. The V and J ends lost 5 bases and 0 bases respectively, with 11 bases between them. The CDR3 here is CASSLFGNSNQPQHF. The CDR3 bases are TGTGCCAGTAGTCTCTTCGGGAATAGCAATCAGCCCCAGCATTTT.

The chain combines TRBV4-1 with TRBJ1-2; D call uncertain. Per the germline V gene, CDR1 is MGHRA and CDR2 is YSYEKL. The CDR3 runs to 17 residues. V lost 1 base, J lost 4 bases, and 19 bases lay in between. CDR3 region: CASSQVIRTISSYGYTF. The CDR3 nucleotides are TGCGCCAGCAGCCAAGTAATAAGGACTATTAGTTCCTATGGCTACACCTTC.

The chain joins TRBV30 to TRBJ1-4, with 8 bases matching TRBD1. J gave up 16 bases and V 1 base, and 14 bases lay outside the gene matches. Germline CDR1 is GTSNPN and CDR2 is SVGIG (reference sequence). This CDR3 spans 14 amino acids. The CDR3 sequence: CAWSDRSGQGIGFF. CDR3 sequence (DNA): TGTGCCTGGAGTGATCGATCTGGACAGGGAATAGGGTTTTTT.